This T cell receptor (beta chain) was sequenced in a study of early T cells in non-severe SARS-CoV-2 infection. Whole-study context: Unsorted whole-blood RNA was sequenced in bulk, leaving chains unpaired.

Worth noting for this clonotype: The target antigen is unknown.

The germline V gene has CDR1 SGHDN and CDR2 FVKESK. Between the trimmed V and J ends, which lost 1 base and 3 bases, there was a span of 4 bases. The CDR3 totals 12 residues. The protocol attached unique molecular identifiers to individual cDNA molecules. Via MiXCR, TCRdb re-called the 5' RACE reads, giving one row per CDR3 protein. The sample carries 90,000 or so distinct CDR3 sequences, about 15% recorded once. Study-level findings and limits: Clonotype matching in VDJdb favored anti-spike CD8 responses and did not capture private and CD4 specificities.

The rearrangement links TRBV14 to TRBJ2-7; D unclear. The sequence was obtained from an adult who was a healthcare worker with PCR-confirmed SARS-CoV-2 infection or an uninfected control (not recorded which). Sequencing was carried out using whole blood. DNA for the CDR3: TGTGCCAGCAGCCAAGGAGGCTACGAGCAGTACTTC. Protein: CASSQGGYEQYF.